The 27 T cell receptor beta chains below all came from one sample that was sequenced in a study of blood T cell repertoires in COVID-19 (dated by TCRdb to 2020 to 2022). Receptors were amplified or captured by the immunoSEQ multiplex PCR assay. TCRdb's version of the immuneACCESS table is confined to in-frame rearrangements and falls short of the full clone set. An unresolved V gene accounts for under half of the shortfall where checked; the remainder is of unknown origin. The sample data list 200,000 to 250,000 clones, and approximately 78% of these were observed just once. The ten most abundant clones make up around 8% of the sample. Material: peripheral blood. These receptors were collected from a woman aged 80 or over with COVID-19, enrolled during active disease.

The rearrangement links TRBV6-6 to TRBJ2-3; tentatively, D is TRBD2 (6 bases). Per germline, CDR1 MNHNY and CDR2 SVGAGI (reference sequence). The CDR3 has 14 residues. Trimming took off 7 bases at V and 2 bases at J, with 13 bases between the two ends. CDR3 sequence (DNA): TGTGCCAGCACCGAGACTAGATCCACAGATACGCAGTATTTT. Translating gives CASTETRSTDTQYF.

This chain uses TRBV6-5 with TRBJ2-7, with 12 bases identical to TRBD2. V shed 5 bases, J shed 7 bases, and the junction held 3 bases outside the gene matches. The germline gives CDR1 MNHEY, CDR2 SVGAGI. CDR3 length: 13 amino acids. In DNA, the CDR3 is TGTGCCAGCAGTCCGACTAGCGGGAGAGAGCAGTACTTC. Its translation: CASSPTSGREQYF.

The table lists this clone with a count of one. The rearrangement uses TRBV19 and TRBJ2-7; weak D call: TRBD2 (6 bases). This CDR3 comprises 14 residues. Trimming shortened V by 5 bases and J by 3 bases, and 14 bases separated the two germline ends. Germline assignment: CDR1 LNHDA and CDR2 SQIVND (reference sequence). The CDR3 here is CASSPKGGYYEQYF. The CDR3 bases are TGTGCCAGTAGTCCCAAAGGAGGGTACTACGAGCAGTACTTC.

Only one count was recorded for this clone. This chain joins TRBV30 and TRBJ1-2; 9 nucleotides line up with TRBD1. Germline-derived CDR1 and CDR2 are GTSNPN and SVGIG (reference sequence). The CDR3 length is 14 residues. V gave up 1 base and J gave up 6 bases; unmatched junction bases: 6. CDR3 DNA sequence: TGTGCCTGGAGTGAGGACAGGGGCGACAATGGCTACACCTTC. Translating gives CAWSEDRGDNGYTF.

This clone was observed a handful of times. The J gene is TRBJ2-3, the V gene TRBV7-9; 7 bases fit TRBD2. Germline assignment: CDR1 SEHNR and CDR2 FQNEAQ (reference sequence). The CDR3 has 15 amino acids. Germline trimming cut 2 bases from V and 9 bases from J; bases unmatched to any gene: 11. The CDR3 DNA is TGTGCCAGCAGCTTATTGGAGACTAGCAGGAGCACGCAGTATTTT. Residues: CASSLLETSRSTQYF.

This clone has just one count. The chain couples TRBV9 to TRBJ2-4; 7 bases are shared with TRBD1. The V and J ends lost 4 bases and 5 bases, in that order; junction bases with no gene match: 6. Looked up from germline, CDR1 is SGDLS and CDR2 is YYNGEE. The CDR3 runs to 14 residues. The chain's CDR3 is CASSREGAENIQYF. The DNA for the CDR3 is TGTGCCAGCAGCCGTGAGGGGGCTGAAAACATTCAGTACTTC.

This clone was seen ten or more times. The V gene is TRBV4-1, the J gene TRBJ2-1; 13 bases align to TRBD2. V lost 3 bases and J lost 7; bases outside the gene matches: 12. Germline CDR1 reads MGHRA; CDR2 reads YSYEKL. The CDR3 runs 18 residues. The CDR3 nucleotides are TGCGCCAGCAGCCATTTGCCACTAGCGGGAGGGCCCGGAAATGAGCAGTTCTTC. As protein: CASSHLPLAGGPGNEQFF.

J is TRBJ1-1 and V is TRBV6-5; TRBD1 matches at 7 bases. The CDR3 sequence is 12 residues long. V trimming: 4 bases; J trimming: 10 bases; junction bases outside the gene matches: 6. Germline CDR1 is MNHEY and CDR2 is SVGAGI. The CDR3 reads CASSLETGIAFF. The CDR3 DNA reads TGTGCCAGCAGTTTGGAGACAGGGATAGCTTTCTTT.

This chain connects TRBV18 to TRBJ2-2; 8 bases match TRBD1. CDR3 size: 16 residues. Germline CDR1 reads KGHSH; CDR2 reads LQKENI. The V segment lost 5 bases and the J segment 0 bases; nucleotides outside the gene matches: 5. CDR3 DNA: TGTGCCAGCTCAGAAACGGGACAGGCGAACACCGGGGAGCTGTTTTTT. Translating gives CASSETGQANTGELFF.

This clone appeared once. This chain uses TRBV7-9 with TRBJ2-2; a weak D match, TRBD1 (6 bases). Germline V gene lookup returns CDR1 SEHNR and CDR2 FQNEAQ (reference sequence). The CDR3 sequence is 15 residues long. V was cut by 6 bases and J by 3 bases, with 14 bases left in between. Written as DNA, the CDR3 is TGTGCCAGCAGATTCGCGGCAGGGGACACCGGGGAGCTGTTTTTT. Translation gives CASRFAAGDTGELFF. The full variable domain, rest sourced from reference TRBV7-9 and TRBJ2-2, is DTGVSQNPRHKITKRGQNVTFRCDPISEHNRLYWYRQTLGQGPEFLTYFQNEAQLEKSRLLSDRFSAERPKGSFSTLEIQRTEQGDSAMYLCASRFAAGDTGELFFGEGSRLTVL.

The chain has TRBV5-1 and TRBJ2-1; D perhaps matches TRBD2 (6 bases). The V and J ends lost 2 bases and 5 bases respectively, with 11 bases between them. The CDR3 is 14 amino acids. The germline V gene encodes CDR1 SGHRS and CDR2 YFSETQ. The CDR3 loop is CASSFATRDNEQFF. The CDR3, as DNA: TGCGCCAGCAGCTTCGCGACTAGAGACAATGAGCAGTTCTTC.

CDR3 coding DNA: TGTGCCAGCAGCCGGGGACAAACCATACAAGAGACCCAGTACTTC. Translated: CASSRGQTIQETQYF. V gene TRBV3-1 (or the pseudogene TRBV3-2) combines with J gene TRBJ2-5; D is possibly TRBD1 (6 bases). The CDR3 sequence is 15 residues long. Germline lookup yields CDR1 LGHDT and CDR2 YNNKEL (reference sequence). V was trimmed by 4 bases and J by 2 bases, leaving 14 bases between them.

The chain uses TRBV25-1 and TRBJ2-3; 8 bases align to TRBD2. V was clipped by 5 bases and J by 0 bases; unmatched bases: 7. There are 16 residues in the CDR3. Germline V gene data show CDR1 as MGHDK and CDR2 as SYGVNS. This CDR3 is CASSSGGGTSTDTQYF. The CDR3 bases are TGTGCCAGCAGTTCCGGGGGGGGGACTAGCACAGATACGCAGTATTTT.

The chain is built from TRBV2 and TRBJ1-4; 10 positions match TRBD1. The CDR3 totals 13 residues. From germline, CDR1 is SNHLY and CDR2 FYNNEI. V trimming: 10 bases; J trimming: 10 bases; junction bases outside the gene matches: 9. This CDR3 is CATQDRGVGKLFF. The CDR3 nucleotides read TGTGCCACACAGGACAGGGGGGTAGGAAAACTGTTTTTT.

The V call is TRBV21-1, the J call TRBJ1-2. TRBV21-1 counts as a pseudogene. The CDR3 extends over 11 amino acids. CDR3 in DNA: TGTGCCAGCGAGGGTGGATATGGCTACACCTTC. It is translated as CASEGGYGYTF.

This rearrangement joins TRBV29-1 to TRBJ2-3; 9 bases agree with TRBD1. The junction had 11 bases not matched to a gene; V was cut back by 5 bases and J by 2 bases. Germline assignment: CDR1 SQVTM and CDR2 ANQGSEA. The CDR3 is 16 amino acids. CDR3 sequence: CSVLQGANLPTDTQYF. The CDR3, as DNA: TGCAGCGTTTTACAGGGGGCCAACCTTCCCACAGATACGCAGTATTTT.

The chain employs TRBV5-6 and TRBJ1-2, with 8 bases lining up with TRBD1. The CDR3 length is 17 residues. CDR1 is SGHDT and CDR2 is YYEEEE in the germline V gene. Unmatched junction bases numbered 14, after V lost 0 bases and J lost 7 bases. This chain's CDR3 is CASSLGRGSDRVIGYTF. CDR3 DNA sequence: TGTGCCAGCAGCTTGGGAAGGGGATCGGACAGGGTGATTGGCTACACCTTC.

The chain combines TRBV6-2 or TRBV6-3 with TRBJ2-5; possible D gene TRBD1, 5 bases. With 5 bases removed from V and 0 bases from J, the gap between germline ends came to 13 bases. Germline assignment: CDR1 MNHEY and CDR2 SVGEGT. The CDR3 extends over 15 amino acids. In DNA, the CDR3 is TGTGCCAGCAGTCCCCAACAGGCGTACCAAGAGACCCAGTACTTC. This sequence encodes CASSPQQAYQETQYF.

This clone was recorded a few times. V and J are TRBV3-1 (or the pseudogene TRBV3-2) and TRBJ1-6; perhaps TRBD1 as D (5 bases). With 5 bases removed from V and 3 bases from J, the gap between germline ends came to 11 bases. This CDR3 has 15 residues. The germline V gene has CDR1 LGHDT and CDR2 YNNKEL (reference sequence). CDR3 DNA: TGTGCCAGCAGCTCGGGGGATATCTATAATTCACCCCTCCACTTT. Its protein product is CASSSGDIYNSPLHF.

This clone was observed a single time. The chain combines TRBV7-8 with TRBJ1-2, with D maybe TRBD1 (5 bases). The germline CDR1 and CDR2 sequences are SGHVS and FQNEAQ. The CDR3 is 14 residues long. With 3 bases removed from V and 6 bases from J, the gap between germline ends came to 14 bases. CDR3 region: CASSFAGFVDGYTF. In DNA, the CDR3 is TGTGCCAGCAGCTTTGCAGGGTTTGTGGATGGCTACACCTTC.

The CDR3 bases are TGTGCCACCAGCATGGGACAGGGGCCCTCCTACGAGCAGTACTTC. Amino acids: CATSMGQGPSYEQYF. The rearrangement links TRBV15 to TRBJ2-7; 10 bases are shared with TRBD1. The germline CDR1 and CDR2 sequences are LNHNV and YYDKDF (reference sequence). The CDR3 has 15 residues. J was trimmed by 0 bases and V by 4 bases; bases with no gene match: 3.

This clone was observed a handful of times. The CDR3 DNA reads TGTGCCAGCAGCTTTGGGACAGCTATGAACACTGAAGCTTTCTTT. Translating it yields CASSFGTAMNTEAFF. V usage is TRBV5-5 and J usage is TRBJ1-1, with 7 bases fitting TRBD1. J gave up 0 bases and V 2 bases, and 4 bases lay outside the gene matches. The CDR3 is 15 residues long. The germline V gene has CDR1 SGHKS and CDR2 YYEKEE (reference sequence).

The genes are TRBV27 and TRBJ1-6; 7 nucleotides line up with TRBD1. This CDR3 contains 16 residues. V lost 8 bases to trimming and J lost 10 bases; unmatched junction nucleotides: 17. Germline V gene data show CDR1 as MNHEY and CDR2 as SMNVEV (reference sequence). The DNA for the CDR3 is TGTGCCAGCGGGTCCCGGGACAGAACGAAGGGGTCACCCCTCCACTTT. Translated: CASGSRDRTKGSPLHF.

This chain joins TRBV18 and TRBJ2-3; TRBD2 matches 12 bases. Trimming removed 4 bases from V and 4 bases from J; junction bases left unmatched: 9. The germline CDR1 and CDR2 sequences are KGHSH and LQKENI. CDR3 length equals 17 residues. For the CDR3, the DNA is TGTGCCAGCTCACTTCTGACTAGCGGGGGCTCGGCAGATACGCAGTATTTT. It yields the protein CASSLLTSGGSADTQYF.

This clone has a handful of counts. The CDR3 loop reads CASSERQAGYF. In DNA, the CDR3 is TGTGCCAGCAGTGAAAGGCAGGCGGGGTACTTC. This rearrangement joins TRBV2 to TRBJ2-7; perhaps TRBD2 as D (5 bases). The CDR3 is 11 amino acids. V was clipped by 2 bases and J by 12 bases, with 11 bases between them. Germline V gene data show CDR1 as SNHLY and CDR2 as FYNNEI.

The chain joins TRBV10-2 to TRBJ2-5; 8 nucleotides line up with TRBD1. V shed 7 bases, J shed 3 bases, and the junction held 7 bases outside the gene matches. The CDR3 is 14 amino acids. The germline gives CDR1 WSHSY, CDR2 SAAADI. CDR3 DNA sequence: TGCGCCAGCAAGTGGACAGGGATGGAAGAGACCCAGTACTTC. Translated: CASKWTGMEETQYF.

V gene TRBV27 combines with J gene TRBJ2-7, with TRBD1 matching 9 bases. The V and J ends lost 3 bases and 2 bases, in that order; junction bases with no gene match: 5. This CDR3 has 15 amino acids. Per germline, CDR1 MNHEY and CDR2 SMNVEV (reference sequence). The CDR3 sequence is CASSFRQGGPYEQYF. In DNA form, the CDR3 reads TGTGCCAGCAGTTTTCGACAGGGGGGTCCCTACGAGCAGTACTTC.